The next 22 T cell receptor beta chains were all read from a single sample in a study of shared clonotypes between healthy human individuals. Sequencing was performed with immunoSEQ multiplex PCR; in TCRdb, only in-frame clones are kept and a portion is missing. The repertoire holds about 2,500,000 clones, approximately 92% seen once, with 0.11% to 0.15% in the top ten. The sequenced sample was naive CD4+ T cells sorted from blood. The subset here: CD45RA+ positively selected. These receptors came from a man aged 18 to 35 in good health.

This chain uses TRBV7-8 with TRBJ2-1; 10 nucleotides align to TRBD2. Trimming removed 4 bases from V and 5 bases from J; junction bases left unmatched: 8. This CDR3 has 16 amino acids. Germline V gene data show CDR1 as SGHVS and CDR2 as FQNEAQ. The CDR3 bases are TGTGCCAGCAGCTCCTACGGGACTAGCGTAAACAATGAGCAGTTCTTC. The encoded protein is CASSSYGTSVNNEQFF.

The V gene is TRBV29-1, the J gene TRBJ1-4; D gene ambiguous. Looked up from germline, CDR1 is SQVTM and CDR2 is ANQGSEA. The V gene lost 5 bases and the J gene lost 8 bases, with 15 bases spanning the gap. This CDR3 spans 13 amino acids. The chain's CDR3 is CSVTTTINEKLFF. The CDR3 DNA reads TGCAGCGTTACGACAACTATTAACGAAAAACTGTTTTTT.

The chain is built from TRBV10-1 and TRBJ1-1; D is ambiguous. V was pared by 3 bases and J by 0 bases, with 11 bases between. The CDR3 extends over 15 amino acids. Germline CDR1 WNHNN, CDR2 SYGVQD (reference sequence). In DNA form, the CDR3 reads TGCGCCAGCAGTGAAAAAGGTCCTTTGAACACTGAAGCTTTCTTT. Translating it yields CASSEKGPLNTEAFF.

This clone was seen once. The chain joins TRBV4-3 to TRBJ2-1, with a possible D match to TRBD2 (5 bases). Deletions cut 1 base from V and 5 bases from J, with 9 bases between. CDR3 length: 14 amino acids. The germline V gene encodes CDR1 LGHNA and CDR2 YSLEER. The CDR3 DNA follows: TGCGCCAGCAGCCAAGCCCAGCGGAACAATGAGCAGTTCTTC. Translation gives CASSQAQRNNEQFF.

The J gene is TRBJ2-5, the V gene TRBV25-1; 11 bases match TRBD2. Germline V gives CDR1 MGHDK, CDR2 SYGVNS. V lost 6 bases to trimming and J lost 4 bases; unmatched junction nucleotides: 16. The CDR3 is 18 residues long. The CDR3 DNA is TGTGCCAGCAGCCCCCCGACTAGCGGGATCCAAGGGGGAGAGACCCAGTACTTC. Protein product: CASSPPTSGIQGGETQYF.

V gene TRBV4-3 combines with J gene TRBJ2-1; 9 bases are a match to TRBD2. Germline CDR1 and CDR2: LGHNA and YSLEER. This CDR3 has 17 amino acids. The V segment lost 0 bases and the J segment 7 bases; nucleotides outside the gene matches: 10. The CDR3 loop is CASSQEGRLAGINEQFF. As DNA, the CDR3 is TGCGCCAGCAGCCAAGAGGGAAGGCTAGCGGGGATAAATGAGCAGTTCTTC.

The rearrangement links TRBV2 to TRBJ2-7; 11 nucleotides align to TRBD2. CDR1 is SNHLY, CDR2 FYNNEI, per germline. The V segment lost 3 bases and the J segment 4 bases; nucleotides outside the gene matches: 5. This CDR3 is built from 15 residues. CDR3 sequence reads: CASSDYTSGGYEQYF. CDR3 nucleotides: TGTGCCAGCAGTGATTACACTAGCGGGGGTTACGAGCAGTACTTC.

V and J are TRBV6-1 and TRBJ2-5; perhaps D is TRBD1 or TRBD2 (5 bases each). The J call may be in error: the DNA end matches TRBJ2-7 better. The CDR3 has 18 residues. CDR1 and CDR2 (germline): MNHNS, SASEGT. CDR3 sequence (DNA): TGTGCCAGCAGTGATAATATCCTCCTCGGGGCCCTCTCCTACGAGCAGTACTTC. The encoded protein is CASSDNILLGALSYEQYF.

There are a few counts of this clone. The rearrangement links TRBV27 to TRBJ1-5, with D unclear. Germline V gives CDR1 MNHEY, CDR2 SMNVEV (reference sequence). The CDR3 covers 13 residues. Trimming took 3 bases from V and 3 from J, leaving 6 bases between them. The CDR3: CASSFSLNQPQHF. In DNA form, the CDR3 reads TGTGCCAGCAGTTTTAGCCTCAATCAGCCCCAGCATTTT.

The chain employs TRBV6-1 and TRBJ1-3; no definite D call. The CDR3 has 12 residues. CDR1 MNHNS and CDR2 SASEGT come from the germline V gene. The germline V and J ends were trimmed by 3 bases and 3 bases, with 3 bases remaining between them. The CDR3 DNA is TGTGCCAGCAGTGATTATGGAAACACCATATATTTT. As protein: CASSDYGNTIYF.

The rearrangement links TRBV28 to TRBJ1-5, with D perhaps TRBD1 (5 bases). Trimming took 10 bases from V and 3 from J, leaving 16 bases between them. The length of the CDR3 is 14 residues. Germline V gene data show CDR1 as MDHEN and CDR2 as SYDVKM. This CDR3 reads CATASTGNNQPQHF. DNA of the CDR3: TGTGCCACAGCATCCACAGGCAACAATCAGCCCCAGCATTTT. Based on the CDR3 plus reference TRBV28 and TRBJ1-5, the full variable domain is DVKVTQSSRYLVKRTGEKVFLECVQDMDHENMFWYRQDPGLGLRLIYFSYDVKMKEKGDIPEGYSVSREKKERFSLILESASTNQTSMYLCATASTGNNQPQHFGDGTRLSIL.

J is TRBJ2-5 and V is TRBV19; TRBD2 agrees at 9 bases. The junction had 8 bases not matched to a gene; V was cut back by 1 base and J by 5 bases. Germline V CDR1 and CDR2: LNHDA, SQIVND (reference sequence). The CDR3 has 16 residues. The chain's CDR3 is CASSIGLTSGRETQYF. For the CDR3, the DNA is TGTGCCAGTAGTATAGGGTTAACTAGCGGGCGGGAGACCCAGTACTTC.

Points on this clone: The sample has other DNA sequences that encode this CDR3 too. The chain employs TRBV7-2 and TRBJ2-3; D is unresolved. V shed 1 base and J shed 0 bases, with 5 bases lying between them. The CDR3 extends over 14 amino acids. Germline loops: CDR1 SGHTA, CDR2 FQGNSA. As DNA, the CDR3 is TGTGCCAGCAGCTTAGTGGGAAGCACAGATACGCAGTATTTT. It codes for CASSLVGSTDTQYF.

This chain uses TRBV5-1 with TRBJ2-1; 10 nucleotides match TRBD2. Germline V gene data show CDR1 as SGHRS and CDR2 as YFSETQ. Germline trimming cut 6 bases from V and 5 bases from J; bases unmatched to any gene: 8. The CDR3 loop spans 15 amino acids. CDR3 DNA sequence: TGCGCCAGCAATACAGGACTAGCGGCAAACAATGAGCAGTTCTTC. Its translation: CASNTGLAANNEQFF. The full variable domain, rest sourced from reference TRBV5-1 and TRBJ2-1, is KAGVTQTPRYLIKTRGQQVTLSCSPISGHRSVSWYQQTPGQGLQFLFEYFSETQRNKGNFPGRFSGRQFSNSRSEMNVSTLELGDSALYLCASNTGLAANNEQFFGPGTRLTVL.

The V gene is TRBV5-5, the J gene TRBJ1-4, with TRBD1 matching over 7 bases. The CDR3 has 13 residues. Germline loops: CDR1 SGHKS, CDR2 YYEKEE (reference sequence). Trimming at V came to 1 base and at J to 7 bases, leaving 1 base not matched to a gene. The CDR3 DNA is TGTGCCAGCAGCTTGAACAGGGGTGAAAAACTGTTTTTT. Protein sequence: CASSLNRGEKLFF.

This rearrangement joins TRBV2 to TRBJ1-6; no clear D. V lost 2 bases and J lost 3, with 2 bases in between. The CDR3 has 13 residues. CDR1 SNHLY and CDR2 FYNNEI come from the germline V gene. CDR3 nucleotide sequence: TGTGCCAGCAGTGAATTCTATAATTCACCCCTCCACTTT. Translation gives CASSEFYNSPLHF.

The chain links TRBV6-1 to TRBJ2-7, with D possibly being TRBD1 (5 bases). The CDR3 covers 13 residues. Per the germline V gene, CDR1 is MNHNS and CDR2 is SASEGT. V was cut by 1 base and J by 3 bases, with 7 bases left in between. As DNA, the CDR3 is TGTGCCAGCAGTGAAGGGACATTCTACGAGCAGTACTTC. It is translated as CASSEGTFYEQYF.

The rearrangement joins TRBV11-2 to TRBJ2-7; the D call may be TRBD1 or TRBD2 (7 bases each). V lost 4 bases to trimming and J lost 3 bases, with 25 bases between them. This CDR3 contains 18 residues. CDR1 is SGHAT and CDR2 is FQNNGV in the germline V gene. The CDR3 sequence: CASSSIKLSGGLYYEQYF. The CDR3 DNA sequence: TGTGCCAGCAGCTCAATCAAACTATCAGGGGGACTATACTACGAGCAGTACTTC.

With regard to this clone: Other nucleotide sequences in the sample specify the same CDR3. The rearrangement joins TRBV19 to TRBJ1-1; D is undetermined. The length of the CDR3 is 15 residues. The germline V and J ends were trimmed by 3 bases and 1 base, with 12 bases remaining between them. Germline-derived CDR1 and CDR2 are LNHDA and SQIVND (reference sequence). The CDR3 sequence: CASSIEGGPNTEAFF. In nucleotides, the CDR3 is TGTGCCAGTAGTATCGAAGGCGGTCCGAACACTGAAGCTTTCTTT.

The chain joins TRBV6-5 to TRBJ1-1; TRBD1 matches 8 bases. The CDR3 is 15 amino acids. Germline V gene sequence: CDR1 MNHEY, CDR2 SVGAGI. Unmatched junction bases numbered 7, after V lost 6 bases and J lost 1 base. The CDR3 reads CASRYGQGANTEAFF. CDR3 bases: TGTGCCAGCAGGTACGGACAGGGTGCGAACACTGAAGCTTTCTTT.

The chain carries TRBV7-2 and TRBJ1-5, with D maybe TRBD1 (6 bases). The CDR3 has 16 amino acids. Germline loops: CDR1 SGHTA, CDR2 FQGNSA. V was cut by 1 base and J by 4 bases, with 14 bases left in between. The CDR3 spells CASSLGSRGGNQPQHF. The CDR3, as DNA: TGTGCCAGCAGCTTAGGATCCAGGGGTGGTAATCAGCCCCAGCATTTT.

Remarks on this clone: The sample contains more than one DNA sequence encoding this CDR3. CDR3 nucleotides: TGTGCCAGCAGCTTGGGTACTAGCGGCTACAATGAGCAGTTCTTC. This codes for CASSLGTSGYNEQFF. V is TRBV5-6 and J is TRBJ2-1; 8 positions match TRBD2. Germline values: CDR1 SGHDT, CDR2 YYEEEE. Trimming took 0 bases from V and 3 from J; bases not matched to a gene: 2. CDR3 length: 15 residues.